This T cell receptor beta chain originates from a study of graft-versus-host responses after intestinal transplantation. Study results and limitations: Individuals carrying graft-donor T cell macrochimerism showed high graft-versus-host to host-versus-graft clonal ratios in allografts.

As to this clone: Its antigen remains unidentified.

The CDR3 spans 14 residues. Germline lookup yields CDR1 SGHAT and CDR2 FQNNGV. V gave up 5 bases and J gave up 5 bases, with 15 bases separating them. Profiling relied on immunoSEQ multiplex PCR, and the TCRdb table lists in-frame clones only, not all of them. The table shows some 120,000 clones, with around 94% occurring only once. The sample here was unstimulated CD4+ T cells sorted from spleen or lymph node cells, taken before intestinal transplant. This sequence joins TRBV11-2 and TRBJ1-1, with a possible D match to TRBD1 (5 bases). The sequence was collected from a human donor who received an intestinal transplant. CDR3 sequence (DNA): TGTGCCAGCAGCCAGACGGGGGTGAGGACTGAAGCTTTCTTT. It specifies CASSQTGVRTEAFF.